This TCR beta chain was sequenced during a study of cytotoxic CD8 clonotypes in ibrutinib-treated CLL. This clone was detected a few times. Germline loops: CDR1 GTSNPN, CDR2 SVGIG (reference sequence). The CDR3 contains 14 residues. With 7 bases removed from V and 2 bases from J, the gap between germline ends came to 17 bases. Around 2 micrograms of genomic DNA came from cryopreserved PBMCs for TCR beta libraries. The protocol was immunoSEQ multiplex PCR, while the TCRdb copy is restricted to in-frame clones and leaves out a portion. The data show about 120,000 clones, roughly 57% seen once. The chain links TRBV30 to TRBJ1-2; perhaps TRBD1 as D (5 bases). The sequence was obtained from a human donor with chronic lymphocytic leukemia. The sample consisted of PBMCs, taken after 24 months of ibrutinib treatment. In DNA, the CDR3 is TGTGCCTACCACGGCCCGGGACTAAACTATGGCTACACCTTC. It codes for CAYHGPGLNYGYTF.